This T cell receptor beta chain was found in a study of response to subunit inactivated influenza vaccine. Study-level points and caveats: The authors suggested that every seasonal influenza vaccination recruits few new T cells.

A note on this clonotype: Its antigen is as yet unknown.

TCRdb ran MiXCR on the RT-PCR reads and lists one entry per CDR3 protein. The data show 700,000 to 900,000 distinct CDR3 sequences, with about 20% seen just once and 10% held by the top ten. Germline assignment: CDR1 LNHDA and CDR2 SQIVND (reference sequence). The CDR3 spans 15 residues. Trimming pared 3 bases from V and 2 bases from J, leaving 10 bases between. The sequencing here drew on PBMCs from blood, taken about 5 days after vaccination. The clonotype was recovered from a man aged 50-59 years who received an inactivated influenza vaccine. The V and J genes are TRBV19 and TRBJ2-2; D possibly matches TRBD1 or TRBD2 (6 bases each). The CDR3 region is CASSMAGTNTGELFF. Here the CDR3 DNA reads TGTGCCAGTAGTATGGCGGGGACAAACACCGGGGAGCTGTTTTTT.